The 29 T cell receptor beta chains given below trace back to one sample, sequenced in a study of cytomegalovirus exposure and HLA in healthy donors. PCR used 60 Vbeta primers and 13 Jbeta primers. Sequenced by immunoSEQ multiplex PCR; TCRdb stores in-frame clones only, minus some. The table records about 80,000 clones, around 60% of them present only once. The sample was PBMCs. The receptor set was obtained from a male donor in good health and CMV-seropositive.

This rearrangement joins TRBV5-4 to TRBJ2-2; 12 nucleotides agree with TRBD2. The germline V gene encodes CDR1 SGHNT and CDR2 YYREEE (reference sequence). The CDR3 length is 14 residues. Germline trimming cut 7 bases from V and 3 bases from J; bases unmatched to any gene: 1. The CDR3 loop is CASGLAGYTGELFF. The CDR3 DNA sequence: TGTGCCAGCGGACTAGCGGGGTACACCGGGGAGCTGTTTTTT. Full variable domain (rest looked up from reference TRBV5-4 and TRBJ2-2): ETGVTQSPTHLIKTRGQQVTLRCSSQSGHNTVSWYQQALGQGPQFIFQYYREEENGRGNFPPRFSGLQFPNYSSELNVNALELDDSALYLCASGLAGYTGELFFGEGSRLTVL.

This clone showed up just a few times. At one boundary the junction diverges from the germline segment, which might be a read error. The chain uses TRBV28 and TRBJ1-5, with D perhaps matching TRBD1 (5 bases). The V gene's germline CDR1 is MDHEN and CDR2 SYDVKM. CDR3 length: 11 amino acids. In DNA form, the CDR3 reads TGTGCCAGCAGTTTGGGGGGGAAGGGAGAGTTT. This codes for CASSLGGKGEF.

The V call is TRBV7-3, the J call TRBJ2-1; D is undetermined. CDR1 is SGHTA and CDR2 is FQGTGA in the germline V gene. The length of the CDR3 is 12 residues. V gave up 4 bases and J gave up 4 bases, with 5 bases separating them. CDR3 DNA sequence: TGTGCCAGCAGCTCTAATTACAATGAGCAGTTCTTC. Protein: CASSSNYNEQFF.

The chain couples TRBV9 to TRBJ1-4, with 7 positions matching TRBD1. Germline loops: CDR1 SGDLS, CDR2 YYNGEE. V lost 2 bases and J lost 8; bases outside the gene matches: 6. The CDR3 loop spans 14 amino acids. The CDR3 region is CASSVTGIEEKLFF. The CDR3 DNA reads as TGTGCCAGCAGCGTGACAGGGATCGAAGAAAAACTGTTTTTT.

This sequence joins TRBV7-8 and TRBJ2-3, with 7 bases that match TRBD1. The CDR3 loop spans 14 amino acids. The germline V gene encodes CDR1 SGHVS and CDR2 FQNEAQ. The V segment lost 5 bases and the J segment 2 bases; nucleotides outside the gene matches: 4. The CDR3 nucleotides read TGTGCCAGCAGCCCGACAGGGCCCACAGATACGCAGTATTTT. Protein product: CASSPTGPTDTQYF.

The chain uses TRBV19 and TRBJ2-3, with TRBD2 matching 12 bases. Germline V CDR1 and CDR2: LNHDA, SQIVND (reference sequence). The CDR3 is made up of 14 amino acids. Losses at the gene ends were 4 bases for V and 5 bases for J; bases not matched to a gene: 1. In DNA form, the CDR3 reads TGTGCCAGTAGTAGGGGACTAGCGGGAGATACGCAGTATTTT. This translates into CASSRGLAGDTQYF.

This chain joins TRBV30 and TRBJ1-6; D is unclear. The length of the CDR3 is 14 residues. Germline CDR1 GTSNPN, CDR2 SVGIG (reference sequence). Trimming took off 3 bases at V and 0 bases at J, with 6 bases between the two ends. DNA of the CDR3: TGTGCCTGGAGAGTCAGCTCCTATAATTCACCCCTCCACTTT. Amino acids: CAWRVSSYNSPLHF.

The chain joins TRBV19 to TRBJ1-1, with D unclear. Germline CDR1 and CDR2: LNHDA and SQIVND (reference sequence). The CDR3 has 15 amino acids. V lost 6 bases to trimming and J lost 3 bases, with 17 bases between them. The CDR3 DNA reads as TGTGCCAGTAGGCAGACAAGCCGGGAAGACACTGAAGCTTTCTTT. The encoded protein is CASRQTSREDTEAFF. The complete variable domain, with remaining parts taken from reference TRBV19 and TRBJ1-1, reads DGGITQSPKYLFRKEGQNVTLSCEQNLNHDAMYWYRQDPGQGLRLIYYSQIVNDFQKGDIAEGYSVSREKKESFPLTVTSAQKNPTAFYLCASRQTSREDTEAFFGQGTRLTVV.

The chain uses TRBV29-1 and TRBJ2-3; D is unclear. V was cut by 5 bases and J by 3 bases, with 12 bases left in between. The CDR3 has 13 residues. Germline V gene lookup returns CDR1 SQVTM and CDR2 ANQGSEA. The CDR3 DNA reads TGCAGCGTTCCTGGGTTGAGGACAGATACGCAGTATTTT. Its protein product is CSVPGLRTDTQYF.

V is TRBV28 and J is TRBJ2-6, with D uncertain. CDR1 is MDHEN, CDR2 SYDVKM, per germline. The CDR3 has 15 amino acids. Trimming cost V 6 bases and J 1 base, with 10 bases left between them. Here the CDR3 reads CASRPPRSGANVLTF. Here the CDR3 DNA reads TGTGCCAGCAGACCCCCGCGATCTGGGGCCAACGTCCTGACTTTC. The variable domain in full, with the rest retrieved from reference TRBV28 and TRBJ2-6, is DVKVTQSSRYLVKRTGEKVFLECVQDMDHENMFWYRQDPGLGLRLIYFSYDVKMKEKGDIPEGYSVSREKKERFSLILESASTNQTSMYLCASRPPRSGANVLTFGAGSRLTVL.

This chain joins TRBV7-2 and TRBJ2-1, with 9 bases aligning to TRBD2. Germline V gene sequence: CDR1 SGHTA, CDR2 FQGNSA. The V segment lost 5 bases and the J segment 0 bases; nucleotides outside the gene matches: 2. The CDR3 is made up of 15 amino acids. CDR3 sequence reads: CASSLSGSSYNEQFF. CDR3 DNA: TGTGCCAGCAGCCTTAGCGGGAGCTCCTACAATGAGCAGTTCTTC.

The V call is TRBV28, the J call TRBJ2-1; 7 bases align to TRBD2. This CDR3 has 13 amino acids. Germline CDR1 is MDHEN and CDR2 is SYDVKM. After removal of 8 bases from V and 5 bases from J, the junction contained 6 bases not matched to a gene. This CDR3 reads CASHGRNHNEQFF. The CDR3 DNA sequence: TGTGCCAGCCACGGGAGGAATCACAATGAGCAGTTCTTC.

This clone was counted a few times. The chain combines TRBV7-9 with TRBJ1-2; D gene unclear. CDR3 length: 15 residues. Trimming pared 3 bases from V and 6 bases from J, leaving 17 bases between. Germline CDR1 SEHNR, CDR2 FQNEAQ (reference sequence). The CDR3 nucleotides are TGTGCCAGCAGCTTCGGGATCGGTGAGACGGATGGCTACACCTTC. Residues: CASSFGIGETDGYTF.

This rearrangement joins TRBV7-3 to TRBJ2-1, with TRBD2 matching 10 bases. The CDR3 runs 16 residues. The germline V gene has CDR1 SGHTA and CDR2 FQGTGA. Trimming took 4 bases from V and 7 from J; bases not matched to a gene: 10. CDR3: CASSSPIAGGRNEQFF. DNA for the CDR3: TGTGCCAGCAGCTCCCCAATAGCGGGAGGAAGAAATGAGCAGTTCTTC.

A note on this clone: The same CDR3 also results from other DNA sequences found in this sample. The V call is TRBV5-1, the J call TRBJ2-3; 8 bases line up with TRBD2. The CDR3 sequence is 16 residues long. The junction had 11 bases not matched to a gene; V was cut back by 4 bases and J by 4 bases. Germline V CDR1 and CDR2: SGHRS, YFSETQ. CDR3 bases: TGCGCCAGCAGCGCCATCGGTAGCGGGGTTGCAGATACGCAGTATTTT. This encodes CASSAIGSGVADTQYF.

This clone has more than one count but fewer than ten. This chain uses TRBV15 with TRBJ2-3; the match to TRBD1 covers 8 bases. V shed 8 bases and J 2 bases; nucleotides not matched to a gene: 3. CDR3 length: 13 residues. Germline values: CDR1 LNHNV, CDR2 YYDKDF (reference sequence). The chain's CDR3 is CATSDRVTDTQYF. CDR3 DNA sequence: TGTGCCACCTCGGACAGGGTCACAGATACGCAGTATTTT.

This clone came up once. The rearrangement joins TRBV27 to TRBJ2-7, with 14 nucleotides matching TRBD2. Germline V gives CDR1 MNHEY, CDR2 SMNVEV (reference sequence). This CDR3 has 16 residues. V was pared by 5 bases and J by 5 bases, with 8 bases of the junction left unmatched. The CDR3 spells CASSPQRLAGGHEQYF. The CDR3 DNA reads as TGTGCCAGCAGTCCCCAAAGACTAGCGGGGGGGCACGAGCAGTACTTC.

The V gene is TRBV9, the J gene TRBJ2-3, with TRBD2 identical over 10 bases. CDR3 length: 16 residues. CDR1 is SGDLS, CDR2 YYNGEE, per germline. Trimming cost V 2 bases and J 2 bases; bases outside gene matches: 5. The DNA for the CDR3 is TGTGCCAGCAGCGTGGTAGCGGGGGGTATCACAGATACGCAGTATTTT. Its translation: CASSVVAGGITDTQYF.

The chain has TRBV18 and TRBJ2-2, with TRBD2 matching 7 bases. This CDR3 is built from 15 residues. The V gene's germline CDR1 is KGHSH and CDR2 LQKENI. Trimming at V came to 4 bases and at J to 1 base, leaving 3 bases not matched to a gene. This CDR3 reads CASSLPSGNTGELFF. The CDR3, as DNA: TGTGCCAGCTCACTCCCTAGCGGGAACACCGGGGAGCTGTTTTTT.

The chain joins TRBV5-6 to TRBJ1-3; TRBD1 agrees at 7 bases. V was clipped by 0 bases and J by 0 bases; unmatched bases: 3. The germline CDR1 and CDR2 sequences are SGHDT and YYEEEE. The CDR3 extends over 16 amino acids. The CDR3 loop is CASSLGQGFSGNTIYF. As DNA, the CDR3 is TGTGCCAGCAGCTTGGGACAGGGCTTCTCTGGAAACACCATATATTTT.

In its sample, this clone was seen a few times. The rearrangement uses TRBV5-4 and TRBJ2-1, with 8 bases lining up with TRBD2. Trimming cost V 4 bases and J 6 bases; bases outside gene matches: 12. Germline V CDR1 and CDR2: SGHNT, YYREEE (reference sequence). The CDR3 totals 16 residues. CDR3 residues: CASSPPGAGGINEQFF. The CDR3 DNA reads as TGTGCCAGCAGCCCTCCCGGGGCGGGGGGTATCAATGAGCAGTTCTTC.

The chain is built from TRBV4-3 and TRBJ1-1, with 9 bases matching TRBD1. There are 17 residues in the CDR3. Germline CDR1 and CDR2: LGHNA and YSLEER. Trimming took 3 bases from V and 0 from J; bases not matched to a gene: 8. CDR3 in DNA: TGCGCCAGCAGCCACAAGGGGGGGGACAGGGTGAACACTGAAGCTTTCTTT. Translating it yields CASSHKGGDRVNTEAFF.

V and J are TRBV28 and TRBJ1-3; the D is unclear. This CDR3 is 14 amino acids long. Germline V lookup: CDR1 MDHEN, CDR2 SYDVKM. V shed 2 bases and J shed 2 bases, with 7 bases lying between them. CDR3 DNA: TGTGCCAGCAGTTTAGGCTTTGCTGGAAACACCATATATTTT. This translates into CASSLGFAGNTIYF.

The chain combines TRBV4-1 with TRBJ2-1, with 9 bases fitting TRBD2. Germline V gives CDR1 MGHRA, CDR2 YSYEKL. Trimming took 0 bases from V and 6 from J; bases not matched to a gene: 6. The CDR3 runs 16 residues. The CDR3 region is CASSQDQGLAGNEQFF. CDR3 sequence (DNA): TGCGCCAGCAGCCAAGATCAGGGACTAGCAGGCAATGAGCAGTTCTTC.

The V gene is TRBV7-2, the J gene TRBJ2-1; TRBD2 is a possible D gene (6 bases). The V gene's germline CDR1 is SGHTA and CDR2 FQGNSA. V shed 2 bases and J shed 0 bases, with 11 bases lying between them. CDR3 length: 16 amino acids. CDR3: CASSLMRDSSYNEQFF. CDR3 sequence (DNA): TGTGCCAGCAGCTTAATGCGGGACTCCTCCTACAATGAGCAGTTCTTC. The entire variable domain, with the rest obtained from reference TRBV7-2 and TRBJ2-1, is as follows: GAGVSQSPSNKVTEKGKDVELRCDPISGHTALYWYRQSLGQGLEFLIYFQGNSAPDKSGLPSDRFSAERTGGSVSTLTIQRTQQEDSAVYLCASSLMRDSSYNEQFFGPGTRLTVL.

The chain couples TRBV19 to TRBJ1-5; a possible D gene is TRBD1 (6 bases). Trimming took 5 bases from V and 6 from J, leaving 17 bases between them. The CDR3 spans 15 residues. Germline CDR1 is LNHDA and CDR2 is SQIVND (reference sequence). The chain's CDR3 is CASSSQGRNGQPQHF. CDR3 nucleotides: TGTGCCAGTAGTTCACAGGGAAGGAATGGTCAGCCCCAGCATTTT.

The V gene is TRBV11-2, the J gene TRBJ2-3; 13 positions match TRBD2. The J segment lost 3 bases and the V segment lost 3 bases, leaving 6 bases of the junction unmatched. Per germline, CDR1 SGHAT and CDR2 FQNNGV. This CDR3 is 17 amino acids long. The CDR3 loop reads CASSFPQGLAGTDTQYF. The DNA of the CDR3 is TGTGCCAGCAGCTTCCCACAGGGACTAGCGGGGACAGATACGCAGTATTTT.

V usage is TRBV28 and J usage is TRBJ2-1; TRBD2 matches at 7 bases. The length of the CDR3 is 16 residues. Germline V CDR1 and CDR2: MDHEN, SYDVKM. The V segment lost 6 bases and the J segment 1 base; nucleotides outside the gene matches: 9. This chain's CDR3 is CASSPPAGASYNEQFF. Written as DNA, the CDR3 is TGTGCCAGCAGCCCTCCGGCGGGAGCATCCTACAATGAGCAGTTCTTC.

V gene TRBV27 combines with J gene TRBJ2-6; 9 bases map to TRBD1. V trimming: 4 bases; J trimming: 0 bases; junction bases outside the gene matches: 4. Germline V gives CDR1 MNHEY, CDR2 SMNVEV (reference sequence). This CDR3 has 17 residues. The CDR3 here is CASSSGTGSSGANVLTF. DNA of the CDR3: TGTGCCAGCAGTTCCGGGACAGGGAGCTCTGGGGCCAACGTCCTGACTTTC.